The rows below give T cell receptor beta chains drawn from one sample of a study of blood T cell repertoires in COVID-19. Only in-frame clones appear in the TCRdb table, and some are missing; sequencing was by immunoSEQ multiplex PCR. Altogether tens of thousands of clones are present, roughly 90% being singletons, with the ten largest covering approximately 0.55%. Material for sequencing was peripheral blood. The receptors stem from a woman aged 40 to 49 with active or convalescent COVID-19. The CDR3 runs from the conserved cysteine through the conserved F or W. A D gene is named only where the DNA matches it firmly. Clone size, where shown, is once, few, many, or a class for clones that have expanded.

once,TRBJ1-1,TRBD1,TRBV29-1,TGCAGCGTCGAAGGGGAACTCCAGGGGGTTGGAAACACTGAAGCTTTCTTT,CSVEGELQGVGNTEAFF
NA,TRBJ1-1,TRBD1,TRBV19,TGTGCCAGTAGTGTCCCAGGGGGAACTGAAGCTTTCTTT,CASSVPGGTEAFF
NA,TRBJ2-5,NA,TRBV7-2,TGTGCCAGCGGCGGCGGGGTCCGCCCTCAAGAGACCCAGTACTTC,CASGGGVRPQETQYF
NA,TRBJ2-5,TRBD2,TRBV2,TGTGCCAGCAGTGACGGACTAGCGGAGACCCAGTACTTC,CASSDGLAETQYF
NA,TRBJ1-4,NA,TRBV18,TGTGCCAGCTCACCACGGGGAGCTTGGGAAGAAAAACTGTTTTTT,CASSPRGAWEEKLFF
NA,TRBJ1-1,TRBD1,TRBV6-5,TGTGCCAGCAGTCTAGGACAGGGGGCATGGACTGAAGCTTTCTTT,CASSLGQGAWTEAFF
once,TRBJ2-3,NA,TRBV12-1,TGTGCCAGCAGCTCGGACAGGGAAGGGACAGATACGCAGTATTTT,CASSSDREGTDTQYF
NA,TRBJ1-4,TRBD1,TRBV6-5,TGTGCCAGCAGGAAAGACAGGGGCCCTGAAAAACTGTTTTTT,CASRKDRGPEKLFF
NA,TRBJ1-1,TRBD1,TRBV7-2,TGTGCCAGCAGCTTAACAGGGGGCACGAAGGGCACTGAAGCTTTCTTT,CASSLTGGTKGTEAFF
few,TRBJ2-7,NA,TRBV12-3/TRBV12-4,TGTGCCAGCAGTCGGGACAACTCCTACGAGCAGTACTTC,CASSRDNSYEQYF
NA,TRBJ1-1,NA,TRBV28,TGTGCCAGCAGTTTATTGGGAGTCAAAGAAGCTTTCTTT,CASSLLGVKEAFF
NA,TRBJ2-7,TRBD2,TRBV4-2,TGTGCCAGCAGCCAAGAGCGAGGTAGCGGGGGACCCCTTGGGTACGAGCAGTACTTC,CASSQERGSGGPLGYEQYF
NA,TRBJ2-7,TRBD2,TRBV9,TGTGCCAGCAGCGCGGGACTAGCGGGGTTGTACGAGCAGTACTTC,CASSAGLAGLYEQYF
NA,TRBJ1-3,NA,TRBV5-6,TGTGCCAGCAGCTTAAGGGGGATAAACACCATATATTTT,CASSLRGINTIYF
once,TRBJ1-5,NA,TRBV28,TGTGCCAGCAGTTCGATCCCGCCCACTACGTCCAATCAGCCCCAGCATTTT,CASSSIPPTTSNQPQHF
NA,TRBJ2-3,TRBD1,TRBV5-1,TGCGCCAGCAGCATTACTACCGGGACAGTTAGCACAGATACGCAGTATTTT,CASSITTGTVSTDTQYF
NA,TRBJ1-2,TRBD1,TRBV28,TGTGCCAGCAGGACAGGGGAGGACTATGGCTACACCTTC,CASRTGEDYGYTF
NA,TRBJ2-7,NA,TRBV11-2,TGTGCCAGCAGCCTAGTCGGCGACGTAAGGAGGAACGAGCAGTACTTC,CASSLVGDVRRNEQYF
NA,TRBJ2-3,TRBD2,TRBV7-3,TGTGCCAGCAGCTTGGGTCCCGGGACTAGCGGCCAGGATACGCAGTATTTT,CASSLGPGTSGQDTQYF
once,TRBJ1-2,TRBD1,TRBV6-5,TGTGCCAGCCCCCAGGGGGCTGGCTACACCTTC,CASPQGAGYTF
NA,TRBJ2-2,TRBD2,TRBV19,TGTGCCAGTAGTATTAGGGGGACTAGCGGGAGGGCCCTCGTGTCCACGAACACCGGGGAGCTGTTTTTT,CASSIRGTSGRALVSTNTGELFF
NA,TRBJ1-2,NA,TRBV28,TGTGCCAGCAGTCCGACAGGAGGTTTTCTTGGCTACACCTTC,CASSPTGGFLGYTF
NA,TRBJ1-6,NA,TRBV27,TGTGCCAGCAGTCAGGCGTATAATTCACCCCTCCACTTT,CASSQAYNSPLHF
NA,TRBJ1-2,NA,TRBV7-2,TGTGCCAGCAGAATGATCCTGGGGGCGGGCGGCTACACCTTC,CASRMILGAGGYTF
NA,TRBJ1-5,NA,TRBV7-6,TGTGCCGTGGGGGGGATCGGGGCGAGCAATCAGCCCCAGCATTTT,CAVGGIGASNQPQHF
NA,TRBJ1-1,NA,TRBV29-1,TGCAGCTTCCCCAGCACAGGAAACACTGAAGCTTTCTTT,CSFPSTGNTEAFF
NA,TRBJ1-6,NA,TRBV28,TGTGCCAGCAGTTTAGGGGCGGGACTGAGATCACCCCTCCACTTT,CASSLGAGLRSPLHF